One and the same sample provided the 3 T cell receptor beta chains below, sequenced in a study of blood T cell repertoires in COVID-19. Assay used: immunoSEQ multiplex PCR; TCRdb lists only in-frame clones, some missing. The sample holds approximately 200,000 clones, 82% seen once. The sequencing input was PBMCs or T cells enriched from blood (not recorded which). All receptors derive from a man aged 35 to 55 who had recovered from COVID-19.

The table lists this clone with a few counts. This chain joins TRBV5-4 and TRBJ2-5; 8 bases align to TRBD1. In germline, CDR1 is SGHNT, CDR2 YYREEE (reference sequence). The CDR3 is 14 residues long. V was clipped by 4 bases and J by 3 bases; unmatched bases: 5. The CDR3 DNA is TGTGCCAGCAGCACGACAGGGGCAAAAGAGACCCAGTACTTC. As protein: CASSTTGAKETQYF. The full variable domain, completed using reference TRBV5-4 and TRBJ2-5, is ETGVTQSPTHLIKTRGQQVTLRCSSQSGHNTVSWYQQALGQGPQFIFQYYREEENGRGNFPPRFSGLQFPNYSSELNVNALELDDSALYLCASSTTGAKETQYFGPGTRLLVL.

This CDR3 is CASSVGPLYEQYF. The DNA of the CDR3 is TGTGCCAGCAGCGTAGGTCCTCTCTACGAGCAGTACTTC. The chain is built from TRBV9 and TRBJ2-7, with no clear D. Germline values: CDR1 SGDLS, CDR2 YYNGEE. V lost 0 bases and J lost 3, with 7 bases in between. The CDR3 contains 13 residues.

This clone was seen just once. This chain joins TRBV9 and TRBJ2-2; D not certain. This CDR3 contains 13 residues. The germline V gene encodes CDR1 SGDLS and CDR2 YYNGEE. The ends were cut back, 1 base at V and 6 bases at J, with 7 bases in the middle. The CDR3 DNA follows: TGTGCCAGCAGCGTATCTTACTCCGGGGAGCTGTTTTTT. Encoded protein: CASSVSYSGELFF.